Listed here are 6 T cell receptor beta chains from one sample, sequenced in a study of T-cell reconstitution after alpha-beta-depleted transplantation in children. Unique molecular identifiers featured in how the TCRbeta library was prepared. One entry per CDR3 protein results from TCRdb running MiXCR on the PCR reads. Of about 540,000 distinct CDR3 sequences in the sample, about a sixth were seen once. The sample in question was PBMCs from the stem cell graft donor, obtained from the stem cell graft. These receptors were obtained from a human donor who donated a stem cell graft to a child with acute lymphoblastic leukemia.

The J gene is TRBJ2-2, the V gene TRBV4-1; TRBD2 is a possible D gene (5 bases). Germline V gives CDR1 MGHRA, CDR2 YSYEKL. The V gene lost 0 bases and the J gene lost 2 bases, with 10 bases spanning the gap. This CDR3 has 16 amino acids. CDR3 sequence (DNA): TGCGCCAGCAGCCAAGAGAGGCGGGCCAACACCGGGGAGCTGTTTTTT. Translating it yields CASSQERRANTGELFF.

This clonotype was detected only a few times. V gene TRBV9 combines with J gene TRBJ2-1; TRBD2 matches 11 bases. V shed 2 bases and J 5 bases; nucleotides not matched to a gene: 9. This CDR3 contains 17 residues. The V gene's germline CDR1 is SGDLS and CDR2 YYNGEE. CDR3 in DNA: TGTGCCAGCAGCGTTAGCGGGAGGGCGCCGGTGGACAATGAGCAGTTCTTC. It yields the protein CASSVSGRAPVDNEQFF.

This clonotype was seen a few times. CDR3: CSAIRGNALYEQYF. CDR3 bases: TGCAGTGCCATAAGAGGGAATGCCCTATACGAGCAGTACTTC. The chain combines TRBV20-1 with TRBJ2-7; tentatively, D is TRBD2 (5 bases). Germline V gene sequence: CDR1 DFQATT, CDR2 SNEGSKA (reference sequence). The CDR3 is 14 residues long. V was pared by 6 bases and J by 4 bases, with 19 bases between.

The chain recombines TRBV7-9 with TRBJ1-4; no clear D. The CDR3 covers 13 residues. V gave up 6 bases and J gave up 5 bases, with 10 bases separating them. The germline CDR1 and CDR2 sequences are SEHNR and FQNEAQ (reference sequence). The CDR3: CASSTHQNEKLFF. The CDR3 region has the DNA TGTGCCAGCAGTACACACCAAAATGAAAAACTGTTTTTT. The variable domain in full, with the rest retrieved from reference TRBV7-9 and TRBJ1-4, is DTGVSQNPRHKITKRGQNVTFRCDPISEHNRLYWYRQTLGQGPEFLTYFQNEAQLEKSRLLSDRFSAERPKGSFSTLEIQRTEQGDSAMYLCASSTHQNEKLFFGSGTQLSVL.

The V gene is TRBV29-1, the J gene TRBJ2-6, with a possible D match to TRBD1 (6 bases). The CDR3 consists of 16 residues. Trimming removed 4 bases from V and 3 bases from J, with 16 bases in between. CDR1 SQVTM and CDR2 ANQGSEA come from the germline V gene. The CDR3, as DNA: TGCAGCGTTGCAAGTGTGTCAGGGGTTGGGGCCAACGTCCTGACTTTC. Translation gives CSVASVSGVGANVLTF.

The chain couples TRBV29-1 to TRBJ2-7; 11 bases agree with TRBD2. V lost 5 bases, J lost 5 bases, and 14 bases stayed unmatched. The CDR3 is made up of 16 amino acids. Germline assignment: CDR1 SQVTM and CDR2 ANQGSEA. CDR3 DNA sequence: TGCAGCGTTCTGAGTATGACTAGCGGGGTCTTGAACGAGCAGTACTTC. It is translated as CSVLSMTSGVLNEQYF.